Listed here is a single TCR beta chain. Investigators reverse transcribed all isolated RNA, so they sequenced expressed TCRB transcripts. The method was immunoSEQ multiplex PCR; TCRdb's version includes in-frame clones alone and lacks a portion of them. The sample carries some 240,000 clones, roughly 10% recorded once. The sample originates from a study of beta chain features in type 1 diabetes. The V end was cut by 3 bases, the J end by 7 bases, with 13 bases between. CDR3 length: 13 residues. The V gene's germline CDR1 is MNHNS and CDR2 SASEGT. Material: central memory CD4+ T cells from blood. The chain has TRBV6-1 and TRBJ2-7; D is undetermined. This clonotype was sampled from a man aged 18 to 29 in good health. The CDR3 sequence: CASSDLAMGEQYF. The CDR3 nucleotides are TGTGCCAGCAGTGACCTCGCAATGGGGGAGCAGTACTTC.